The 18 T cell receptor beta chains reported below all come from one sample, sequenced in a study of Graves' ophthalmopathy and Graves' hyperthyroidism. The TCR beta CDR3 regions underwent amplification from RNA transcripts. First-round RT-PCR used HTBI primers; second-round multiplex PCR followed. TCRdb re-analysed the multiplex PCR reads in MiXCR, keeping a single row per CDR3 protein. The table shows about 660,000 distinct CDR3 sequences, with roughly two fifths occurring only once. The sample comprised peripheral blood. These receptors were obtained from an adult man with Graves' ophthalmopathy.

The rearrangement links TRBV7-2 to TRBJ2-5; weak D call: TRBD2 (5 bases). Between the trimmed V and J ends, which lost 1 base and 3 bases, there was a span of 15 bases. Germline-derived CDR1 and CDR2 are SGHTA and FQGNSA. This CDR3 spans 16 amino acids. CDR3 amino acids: CASSLEVLDGEETQYF. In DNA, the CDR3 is TGTGCCAGCAGCTTAGAGGTACTAGATGGGGAAGAGACCCAGTACTTC. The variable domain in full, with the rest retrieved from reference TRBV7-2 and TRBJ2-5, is GAGVSQSPSNKVTEKGKDVELRCDPISGHTALYWYRQSLGQGLEFLIYFQGNSAPDKSGLPSDRFSAERTGGSVSTLTIQRTQQEDSAVYLCASSLEVLDGEETQYFGPGTRLLVL.

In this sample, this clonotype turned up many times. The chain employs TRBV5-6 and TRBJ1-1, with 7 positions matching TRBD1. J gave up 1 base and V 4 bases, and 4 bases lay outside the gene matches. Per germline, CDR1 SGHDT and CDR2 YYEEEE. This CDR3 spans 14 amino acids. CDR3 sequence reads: CASSKGGRNTEAFF. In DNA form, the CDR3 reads TGTGCCAGCAGCAAAGGGGGCCGGAACACTGAAGCTTTCTTT.

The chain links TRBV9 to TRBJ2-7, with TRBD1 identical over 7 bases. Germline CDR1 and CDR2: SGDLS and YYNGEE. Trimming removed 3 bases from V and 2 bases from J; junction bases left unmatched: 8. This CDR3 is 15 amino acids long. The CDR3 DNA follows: TGTGCCAGCAGCGCGCATCCGGGACAGACCTACGAGCAGTACTTC. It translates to CASSAHPGQTYEQYF. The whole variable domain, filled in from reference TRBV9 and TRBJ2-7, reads DSGVTQTPKHLITATGQRVTLRCSPRSGDLSVYWYQQSLDQGLQFLIQYYNGEERAKGNILERFSAQQFPDLHSELNLSSLELGDSALYFCASSAHPGQTYEQYFGPGTRLTVT.

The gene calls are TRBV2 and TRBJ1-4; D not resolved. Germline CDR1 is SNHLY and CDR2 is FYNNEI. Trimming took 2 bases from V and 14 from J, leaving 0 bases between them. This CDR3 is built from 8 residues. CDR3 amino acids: CASSELFF. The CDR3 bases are TGTGCCAGCAGTGAACTGTTTTTT.

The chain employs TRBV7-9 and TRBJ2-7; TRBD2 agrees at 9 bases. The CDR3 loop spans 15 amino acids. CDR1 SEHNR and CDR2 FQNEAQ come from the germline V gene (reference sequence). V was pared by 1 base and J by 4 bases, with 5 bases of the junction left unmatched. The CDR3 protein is CASSLVSSGTYEQYF. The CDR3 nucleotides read TGTGCCAGCAGCTTAGTGTCTAGCGGGACGTACGAGCAGTACTTC.

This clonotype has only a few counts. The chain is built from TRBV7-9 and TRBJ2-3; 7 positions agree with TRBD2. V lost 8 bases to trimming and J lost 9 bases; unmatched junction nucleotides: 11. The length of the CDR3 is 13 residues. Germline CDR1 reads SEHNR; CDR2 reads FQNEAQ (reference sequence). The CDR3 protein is CASGTGGPYTQYF. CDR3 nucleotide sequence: TGTGCCAGCGGAACGGGGGGACCATACACGCAGTATTTT.

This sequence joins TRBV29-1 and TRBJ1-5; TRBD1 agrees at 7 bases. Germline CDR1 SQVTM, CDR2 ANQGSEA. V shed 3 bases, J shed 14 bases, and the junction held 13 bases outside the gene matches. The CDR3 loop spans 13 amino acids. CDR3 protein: CSVDGGGQSVEHF. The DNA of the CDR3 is TGCAGCGTTGATGGGGGGGGACAGAGTGTCGAGCATTTT.

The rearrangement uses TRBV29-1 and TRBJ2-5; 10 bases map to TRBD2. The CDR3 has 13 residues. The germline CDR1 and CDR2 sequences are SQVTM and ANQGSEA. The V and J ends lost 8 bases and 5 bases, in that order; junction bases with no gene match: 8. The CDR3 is CSQGTSGEETQYF. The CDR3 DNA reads TGCAGCCAAGGAACTAGCGGGGAGGAGACCCAGTACTTC.

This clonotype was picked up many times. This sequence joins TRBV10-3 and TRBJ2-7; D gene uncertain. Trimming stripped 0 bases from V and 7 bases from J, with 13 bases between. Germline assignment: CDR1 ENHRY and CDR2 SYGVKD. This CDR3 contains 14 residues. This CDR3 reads CAISESPPYEEQYF. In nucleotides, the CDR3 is TGTGCCATCAGTGAGTCCCCCCCCTACGAGGAGCAGTACTTC.

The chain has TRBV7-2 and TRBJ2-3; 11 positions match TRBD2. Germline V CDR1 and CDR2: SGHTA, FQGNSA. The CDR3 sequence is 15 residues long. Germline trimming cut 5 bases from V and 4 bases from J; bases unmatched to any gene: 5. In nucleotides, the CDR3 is TGTGCCAGCAGCCCGACTAGCGGGAACCCAGATACGCAGTATTTT. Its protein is CASSPTSGNPDTQYF.

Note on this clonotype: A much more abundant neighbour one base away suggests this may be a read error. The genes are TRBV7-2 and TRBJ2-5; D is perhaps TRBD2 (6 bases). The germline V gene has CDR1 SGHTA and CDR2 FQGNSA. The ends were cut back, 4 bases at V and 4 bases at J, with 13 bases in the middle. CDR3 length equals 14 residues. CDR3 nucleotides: TGTGCCAGCAGCTCACCGGGACTTCGAGAGACCCAGTACTTC. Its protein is CASSSPGLRETQYF.

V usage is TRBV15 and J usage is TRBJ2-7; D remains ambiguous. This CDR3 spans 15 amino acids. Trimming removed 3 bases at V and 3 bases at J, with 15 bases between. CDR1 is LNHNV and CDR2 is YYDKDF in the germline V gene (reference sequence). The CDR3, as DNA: TGTGCCACCAGCAGCCCCCTGGGCAATCTCTACGAGCAGTACTTC. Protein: CATSSPLGNLYEQYF.

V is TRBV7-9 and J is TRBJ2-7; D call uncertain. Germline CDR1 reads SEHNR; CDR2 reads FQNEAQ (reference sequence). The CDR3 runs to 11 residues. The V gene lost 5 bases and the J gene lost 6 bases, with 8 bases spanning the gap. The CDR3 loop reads CASSKVGEQYF. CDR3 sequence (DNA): TGTGCCAGCAGCAAGGTTGGCGAGCAGTACTTC.

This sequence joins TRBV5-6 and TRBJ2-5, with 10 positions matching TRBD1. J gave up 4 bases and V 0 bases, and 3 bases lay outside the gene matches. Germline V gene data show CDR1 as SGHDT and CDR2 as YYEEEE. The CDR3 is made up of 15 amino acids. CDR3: CASSLVTGGTETQYF. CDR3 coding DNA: TGTGCCAGCAGCTTGGTGACAGGGGGCACAGAGACCCAGTACTTC.

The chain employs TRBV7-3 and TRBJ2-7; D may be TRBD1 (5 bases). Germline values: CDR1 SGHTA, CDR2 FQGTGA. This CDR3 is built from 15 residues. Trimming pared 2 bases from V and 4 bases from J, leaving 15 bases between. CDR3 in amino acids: CASSLYPRAVYEQYF. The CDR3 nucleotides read TGTGCCAGCAGCTTATATCCCAGGGCGGTATACGAGCAGTACTTC.

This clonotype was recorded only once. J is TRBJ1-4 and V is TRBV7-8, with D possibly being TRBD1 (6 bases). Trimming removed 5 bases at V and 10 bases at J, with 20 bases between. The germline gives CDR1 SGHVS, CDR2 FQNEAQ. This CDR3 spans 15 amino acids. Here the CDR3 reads CASSQGLGDPGKLFF. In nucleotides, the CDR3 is TGTGCCAGCAGCCAGGGGCTGGGGGACCCGGGAAAACTGTTTTTT.

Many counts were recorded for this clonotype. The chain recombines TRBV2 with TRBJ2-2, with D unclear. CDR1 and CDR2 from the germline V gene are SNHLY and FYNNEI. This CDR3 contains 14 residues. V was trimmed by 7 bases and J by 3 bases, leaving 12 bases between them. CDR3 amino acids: CASMAQADTGELFF. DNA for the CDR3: TGTGCCAGCATGGCGCAAGCTGACACCGGGGAGCTGTTTTTT.

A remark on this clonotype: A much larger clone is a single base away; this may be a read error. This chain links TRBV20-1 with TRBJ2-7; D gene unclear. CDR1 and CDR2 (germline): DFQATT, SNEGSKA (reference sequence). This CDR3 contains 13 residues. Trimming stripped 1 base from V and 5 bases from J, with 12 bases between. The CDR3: CSARVGSAHEQYF. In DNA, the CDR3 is TGCAGTGCTAGAGTGGGAAGTGCCCACGAGCAGTACTTC.